The 5 T cell receptor beta chains in this list originate from one sample, sequenced in a study of blood T cell repertoires in COVID-19. Here immunoSEQ multiplex PCR was the method, and the copy in TCRdb shows in-frame clones only, minus some. The top ten clones hold around 8.1% of a sample with about 250,000 clones, over 70% of them seen once. Input material: peripheral blood. Receptors originate from a man aged 35 to 55 with active or convalescent COVID-19.

V and J are TRBV30 and TRBJ1-2; TRBD1 matches 8 bases. The CDR3 has 15 residues. V trimming: 3 bases; J trimming: 7 bases; junction bases outside the gene matches: 13. Looked up from germline, CDR1 is GTSNPN and CDR2 is SVGIG (reference sequence). The CDR3 here is CAWSVPWTGFGGYTF. The DNA for the CDR3 is TGTGCCTGGAGCGTACCTTGGACAGGGTTTGGTGGCTACACCTTC.

The V call is TRBV2, the J call TRBJ1-4; D unclear. The CDR3 is 13 amino acids. From germline, CDR1 is SNHLY and CDR2 FYNNEI. Deletions cut 7 bases from V and 7 bases from J, with 13 bases between. This CDR3 reads CASNSGLGEKLFF. The CDR3 nucleotides read TGTGCCAGCAACTCCGGACTGGGTGAAAAACTGTTTTTT.

The chain employs TRBV5-1 and TRBJ2-1; tentative D call: TRBD2 (7 bases). The CDR3 runs 16 residues. V lost 3 bases and J 7 bases, leaving 20 bases between the germline ends. In germline, CDR1 is SGHRS, CDR2 YFSETQ. The CDR3 coding sequence is TGCGCCAGCAGCTGGACGACTAGCCAAACAGGGAATGAGCAGTTCTTC. Translating it yields CASSWTTSQTGNEQFF.

The rearrangement uses TRBV30 and TRBJ1-2, with unresolved D. CDR3 length: 13 amino acids. The germline V gene has CDR1 GTSNPN and CDR2 SVGIG (reference sequence). The V end was cut by 0 bases, the J end by 3 bases, with 8 bases between. CDR3 coding DNA: TGTGCCTGGAGTGTAATCCCAGACTATGGCTACACCTTC. It specifies CAWSVIPDYGYTF. Together with reference TRBV30 and TRBJ1-2, the CDR3 gives the full variable domain: SQTIHQWPATLVQPVGSPLSLECTVEGTSNPNLYWYRQAAGRGLQLLFYSVGIGQISSEVPQNLSASRPQDRQFILSSKKLLLSDSGFYLCAWSVIPDYGYTFGSGTRLTVV.

The CDR3 here is CASSTLTVYGYTF. DNA for the CDR3: TGTGCCAGCAGCACCTTGACAGTCTATGGCTACACCTTC. J is TRBJ1-2 and V is TRBV5-5; possible D gene TRBD1, 5 bases. Germline values: CDR1 SGHKS, CDR2 YYEKEE (reference sequence). The V end was cut by 4 bases, the J end by 4 bases, with 11 bases between. This CDR3 has 13 residues.